These 26 T cell receptor beta chains originate from one sample sequenced in a study of shared clonotypes between healthy human individuals. Produced via immunoSEQ multiplex PCR; TCRdb's table is partial and in-frame only. This table holds over 850,000 clones, around 78% found once. The sequencing sample was made of memory CD4+ T cells from PBMCs. Specified subset: CD45RA-negative fraction. These receptors all stem from a man aged 18-30 years in good health. Some clones in this sample may be carry-over from other donors' samples.

V and J are TRBV7-2 and TRBJ2-5; 7 bases match TRBD1. CDR1 and CDR2 (germline): SGHTA, FQGNSA. The CDR3 loop spans 13 amino acids. With 3 bases clipped from V and 4 bases from J, the junction kept 2 bases outside the gene matches. The CDR3 DNA sequence: TGTGCCAGCAGCTTGACAGGGCTAGAGACCCAGTACTTC. Translation gives CASSLTGLETQYF.

V usage is TRBV7-6 and J usage is TRBJ2-3, with 8 positions matching TRBD2. Unmatched junction bases numbered 7, after V lost 6 bases and J lost 5 bases. Germline loops: CDR1 SGHVS, CDR2 FNYEAQ. The CDR3 length is 14 residues. DNA for the CDR3: TGTGCCAGCAGTTCCGGGACTAGTAGAGATACGCAGTATTTT. Translated, it gives CASSSGTSRDTQYF.

DNA for the CDR3: TGCGCCAGCAGCCAAGGCCAGGTTAGCAATCAGCCCCAGCATTTT. It is translated as CASSQGQVSNQPQHF. The rearrangement uses TRBV4-1 and TRBJ1-5, with D unresolved. This CDR3 spans 15 amino acids. Germline-derived CDR1 and CDR2 are MGHRA and YSYEKL. Trimming stripped 1 base from V and 0 bases from J, with 7 bases between.

V gene TRBV28 combines with J gene TRBJ1-1; a weak D match, TRBD1 (5 bases). V was cut by 2 bases and J by 8 bases, with 9 bases left in between. Germline CDR1 MDHEN, CDR2 SYDVKM. CDR3 size: 12 residues. The CDR3 loop reads CASSLGDSEAFF. Here the CDR3 DNA reads TGTGCCAGCAGTTTAGGGGACTCCGAAGCTTTCTTT. The full variable domain, its missing parts supplied by reference TRBV28 and TRBJ1-1, is DVKVTQSSRYLVKRTGEKVFLECVQDMDHENMFWYRQDPGLGLRLIYFSYDVKMKEKGDIPEGYSVSREKKERFSLILESASTNQTSMYLCASSLGDSEAFFGQGTRLTVV.

A word on this clone: The sample has other DNA sequences that encode this CDR3 too. The chain joins TRBV29-1 to TRBJ2-7; 10 nucleotides line up with TRBD1. The CDR3 is made up of 12 amino acids. The J segment lost 4 bases and the V segment lost 6 bases, leaving 3 bases of the junction unmatched. CDR1 is SQVTM and CDR2 is ANQGSEA in the germline V gene. The CDR3 here is CSVDRGGYEQYF. CDR3 coding DNA: TGCAGCGTGGACAGGGGGGGTTACGAGCAGTACTTC.

This clone was observed once. This sample also contains other DNA sequences that code for the same CDR3. The CDR3 DNA reads TGTGCCAGCAGCTCGGACGGAAGCTCCTACGAGCAGTACTTC. It translates to CASSSDGSSYEQYF. The chain combines TRBV11-3 with TRBJ2-7; unclear D gene. Germline-derived CDR1 and CDR2 are SGHNT and YENEEA. With 4 bases removed from V and 0 bases from J, the gap between germline ends came to 10 bases. This CDR3 is built from 14 residues.

The chain couples TRBV28 to TRBJ2-7; 9 bases fit TRBD2. The ends lost 6 bases at V and 2 bases at J; junction bases unmatched: 5. The CDR3 consists of 14 residues. Germline CDR1 MDHEN, CDR2 SYDVKM. The CDR3 sequence is CASRSGRPPYEQYF. CDR3 sequence (DNA): TGTGCCAGCAGAAGCGGGAGGCCCCCCTACGAGCAGTACTTC.

The J gene is TRBJ2-1, the V gene TRBV5-1; D not certain. The length of the CDR3 is 13 residues. V was clipped by 6 bases and J by 2 bases, with 9 bases between them. Germline-derived CDR1 and CDR2 are SGHRS and YFSETQ. For the CDR3, the DNA is TGCGCCAGCAACTCTGATACCTACAATGAGCAGTTCTTC. Residues: CASNSDTYNEQFF.

The chain joins TRBV28 to TRBJ2-2; TRBD2 is a possible D gene (5 bases). V was cut by 2 bases and J by 6 bases, with 10 bases left in between. The length of the CDR3 is 14 residues. The germline gives CDR1 MDHEN, CDR2 SYDVKM. The CDR3 region is CASSLVPGSGELFF. The CDR3 coding sequence is TGTGCCAGCAGTTTAGTTCCGGGATCCGGGGAGCTGTTTTTT.

J is TRBJ1-5 and V is TRBV28; D uncertain. V lost 5 bases and J lost 5, with 13 bases in between. The length of the CDR3 is 14 residues. Germline V CDR1 and CDR2: MDHEN, SYDVKM. This chain's CDR3 is CASSGAAVHQPQHF. The CDR3 DNA reads as TGTGCCAGCAGTGGAGCCGCAGTTCATCAGCCCCAGCATTTT.

For the CDR3, the DNA is TGCAGCGTTGAGAATGATATAGCGGGACAGGGCCCCTACAATGAGCAGTTCTTC. It is translated as CSVENDIAGQGPYNEQFF. The V gene is TRBV29-1, the J gene TRBJ2-1; maybe TRBD1 (9 bases). The germline V and J ends were trimmed by 3 bases and 2 bases, with 23 bases remaining between them. CDR1 and CDR2 (germline): SQVTM, ANQGSEA. This CDR3 is 18 amino acids long.

The chain uses TRBV7-3 and TRBJ1-2; D might be TRBD1 (6 bases). Germline CDR1 is SGHTA and CDR2 is FQGTGA. Between the trimmed V and J ends, which lost 5 bases and 4 bases, there was a span of 20 bases. This CDR3 is built from 16 residues. The CDR3 DNA follows: TGTGCCAGCAGCCCCAGCGCTGGGGGGCACCTCTATGGCTACACCTTC. Translating gives CASSPSAGGHLYGYTF.

The chain is built from TRBV5-1 and TRBJ2-3; D is uncertain. The CDR3 totals 14 residues. Trimming stripped 4 bases from V and 3 bases from J, with 12 bases between. Germline values: CDR1 SGHRS, CDR2 YFSETQ. As DNA, the CDR3 is TGCGCCAGCAGCCCTGTTTCTGGTACAGATACGCAGTATTTT. Amino acid sequence: CASSPVSGTDTQYF.

This clone was recorded at least ten times. Other DNA sequences in this specimen translate into the identical CDR3. The chain links TRBV11-2 to TRBJ1-1; D not certain. Germline CDR1 is SGHAT and CDR2 is FQNNGV. Trimming pared 0 bases from V and 1 base from J, leaving 3 bases between. The CDR3 length is 13 residues. CDR3 DNA: TGTGCCAGCAGCTTAGATCCGAACACTGAAGCTTTCTTT. It is translated as CASSLDPNTEAFF.

In its sample, this clone was seen once. V and J are TRBV27 and TRBJ2-2, with 9 bases fitting TRBD2. Germline trimming cut 5 bases from V and 4 bases from J; bases unmatched to any gene: 2. There are 14 residues in the CDR3. The germline V gene encodes CDR1 MNHEY and CDR2 SMNVEV (reference sequence). For the CDR3, the DNA is TGTGCCAGCAGTGCGGGAGGGCCCACCGGGGAGCTGTTTTTT. Its translation is CASSAGGPTGELFF.

This clone was observed a handful of times. Other DNA sequences from this sample encode an identical CDR3 as well. The J gene is TRBJ2-3, the V gene TRBV6-5; D ambiguous. The ends were cut back, 0 bases at V and 5 bases at J, with 0 bases in the middle. This CDR3 is built from 11 residues. In germline, CDR1 is MNHEY, CDR2 SVGAGI. In DNA, the CDR3 is TGTGCCAGCAGTTACTCAGATACGCAGTATTTT. It yields the protein CASSYSDTQYF.

This clone appeared a few times. This chain connects TRBV7-2 to TRBJ1-1; 9 bases align to TRBD1. The CDR3 runs to 15 residues. Germline V CDR1 and CDR2: SGHTA, FQGNSA. V was pared by 5 bases and J by 5 bases, with 9 bases of the junction left unmatched. The CDR3 bases are TGTGCCAGCAGCCGCTGGACAGGGGCAGGAACTGAAGCTTTCTTT. It codes for CASSRWTGAGTEAFF. The whole variable domain, filled in from reference TRBV7-2 and TRBJ1-1, reads GAGVSQSPSNKVTEKGKDVELRCDPISGHTALYWYRQSLGQGLEFLIYFQGNSAPDKSGLPSDRFSAERTGGSVSTLTIQRTQQEDSAVYLCASSRWTGAGTEAFFGQGTRLTVV.

This sequence joins TRBV7-2 and TRBJ2-7; 9 bases fit TRBD2. The CDR3 runs 14 residues. The V gene end was trimmed by 0 bases and the J gene end by 6 bases; junction bases not matched to a gene: 3. Germline V gene lookup returns CDR1 SGHTA and CDR2 FQGNSA. CDR3 DNA sequence: TGTGCCAGCAGCTTAGCTGGTAGCGGGGGCGAGCAGTACTTC. It codes for CASSLAGSGGEQYF.

The V and J genes are TRBV27 and TRBJ1-6; tentatively, D is TRBD1 (6 bases). CDR1 is MNHEY, CDR2 SMNVEV, per germline (reference sequence). Trimming removed 6 bases at V and 4 bases at J, with 10 bases between. This CDR3 comprises 14 residues. CDR3 in amino acids: CASRDSRYNSPLHF. The CDR3, as DNA: TGTGCCAGCAGGGACAGCCGATATAATTCACCCCTCCACTTT.

The chain couples TRBV7-2 to TRBJ1-5; D is perhaps TRBD1 (5 bases). The CDR3 runs 14 residues. Trimming removed 5 bases at V and 7 bases at J, with 15 bases between. Germline CDR1 reads SGHTA; CDR2 reads FQGNSA. CDR3: CASSPRAGGQPQHF. CDR3 coding DNA: TGTGCCAGCAGCCCCAGGGCCGGAGGGCAGCCCCAGCATTTT.

This clone came up once. This chain links TRBV5-1 with TRBJ2-3; TRBD2 aligns across 10 bases. The germline V gene encodes CDR1 SGHRS and CDR2 YFSETQ. CDR3 size: 14 residues. Trimming at V came to 4 bases and at J to 4 bases, leaving 3 bases not matched to a gene. CDR3 in DNA: TGCGCCAGCAGCACTCTAGCGGGAGCAGATACGCAGTATTTT. The encoded protein is CASSTLAGADTQYF.

This clone was counted a few times. The chain combines TRBV6-6 with TRBJ2-7; 8 positions match TRBD1. The germline CDR1 and CDR2 sequences are MNHNY and SVGAGI (reference sequence). The CDR3 spans 15 residues. After removal of 5 bases from V and 2 bases from J, the junction contained 8 bases not matched to a gene. CDR3 in DNA: TGTGCCAGCAGTCCCCGGGACAGGATGGCCTACGAGCAGTACTTC. The encoded protein is CASSPRDRMAYEQYF.

The rearrangement joins TRBV9 to TRBJ2-7; 8 positions agree with TRBD2. The V and J ends lost 0 bases and 4 bases, in that order; junction bases with no gene match: 12. The length of the CDR3 is 17 residues. The germline gives CDR1 SGDLS, CDR2 YYNGEE. CDR3: CASSVGGSGTSAYEQYF. The DNA for the CDR3 is TGTGCCAGCAGCGTAGGGGGTAGCGGGACCTCCGCATACGAGCAGTACTTC.

The chain has TRBV2 and TRBJ2-3, with TRBD2 matching 7 bases. V lost 5 bases and J lost 6; bases outside the gene matches: 8. This CDR3 has 14 amino acids. The germline CDR1 and CDR2 sequences are SNHLY and FYNNEI. The CDR3 reads CASSPRTSRDTQYF. The CDR3 DNA follows: TGTGCCAGCAGTCCTAGGACTAGTCGGGATACGCAGTATTTT.

The CDR3 DNA reads TGTGCCAGCAGCTCAAAAGCGGTCACGAACACCGGGGAGCTGTTTTTT. This sequence encodes CASSSKAVTNTGELFF. The chain recombines TRBV7-8 with TRBJ2-2; D is perhaps TRBD2 (5 bases). The CDR3 covers 16 residues. The V gene's germline CDR1 is SGHVS and CDR2 FQNEAQ. Trimming shortened V by 4 bases and J by 0 bases, and 12 bases separated the two germline ends.

This clone showed up just a few times. The CDR3 nucleotides read TGTGCCAGCAGCTTAGGCAGGGCTTACTCTGGGGCCAACGTCCTGACTTTC. Amino acids: CASSLGRAYSGANVLTF. J is TRBJ2-6 and V is TRBV11-2; D may be TRBD1 (5 bases). Germline CDR1 SGHAT, CDR2 FQNNGV. The CDR3 totals 17 residues. The V end lost 1 base, the J end lost 0 bases, and 10 bases lay between the germline ends.